This entry features one T cell receptor (beta chain) sequence. Its antigen is currently unknown. The record originates from a study of beta chain features in type 1 diabetes. Expressed TCRB transcripts got sequenced, as all isolated RNA was reverse transcribed. An average of about 3.5 million reads was obtained for naive, central memory and regulatory T cell samples. Profiling relied on immunoSEQ multiplex PCR, and the TCRdb table lists in-frame clones only, not all of them. Of 400,000 to 600,000 clones listed, approximately 28% are singletons. The length of the CDR3 is 14 residues. Germline V gene sequence: CDR1 SGDLS, CDR2 YYNGEE. Trimming took off 4 bases at V and 8 bases at J, with 18 bases between the two ends. Study-wide results and caveats: Sequencing of cDNA might inflate the share of cells that strongly express TCR.

The sample consisted of naive CD4+ T cells from blood. The chain recombines TRBV9 with TRBJ1-2, with no clear D. This TCR was recovered from a man aged 18 to 30 in good health. CDR3 residues: CASSFGSGDPGYTF. CDR3 nucleotide sequence: TGTGCCAGCAGCTTCGGGTCAGGCGACCCGGGCTACACCTTC.